This T cell receptor beta chain was sequenced in a study of blood T cell repertoires in COVID-19. Study information: Italy, Spain and the United States were the sources of the convalescent and acute COVID-19 samples. T cells, B-cell-depleted T cells, or PBMCs provided the cDNA or gDNA that served as material.

The CDR3 spans 13 residues. The V gene lost 5 bases and the J gene lost 9 bases, with 14 bases spanning the gap. The germline gives CDR1 MNHEY, CDR2 SVGAGI. Original processing notes: Cell counts per sample came from amplifying reference gene primers. Assay: immunoSEQ multiplex PCR; the TCRdb copy retains only in-frame clones and omits some. The V and J calls and clone size are taken from that table; D and trimming were inferred from the DNA. The sample shows about 240,000 clones, 80% to 85% of them seen only once. Sequenced: peripheral blood. This receptor was taken from a woman between 55 and 75 years old with active or convalescent COVID-19. The chain links TRBV6-5 to TRBJ2-1; D remains ambiguous. CDR3 DNA sequence: TGTGCCAGCAGTAATCCCTACTATGGTGAGCAGTTCTTC. As protein: CASSNPYYGEQFF.